This TCR beta chain stems from a study of shared clonotypes between healthy human individuals. As for the study in general: A few men and a couple of women, aged 18 to 49, were donors.

The sorted-subset replicate PCRs were given about 200 ng DNA, which is some 29,000 T cell genomes. In the original analysis: ImmunoSEQ supplied junction-only sequences lacking quality scores, so filtering was different. The method was immunoSEQ multiplex PCR; TCRdb's version includes in-frame clones alone and lacks a portion of them. For V, J and clone size, that table is used; D and trimming come from the DNA. This sample has some 1.5 million clones, with 95% to 99% found just once. Healthy adults negative for HIV, lacking recent acute infections or vaccinations, served as donors. Trimming pared 4 bases from V and 6 bases from J, leaving 12 bases between. Germline V lookup: CDR1 SEHNR, CDR2 FQNEAQ (reference sequence). This CDR3 is 13 amino acids long.

The J gene is TRBJ1-1, the V gene TRBV7-9; D gene ambiguous. This receptor was obtained from a man aged 25 to 40 in good health. Sequenced input: naive CD4+ T cells sorted from blood. Subset meaning: CD45RA+ positively selected. The CDR3 sequence is CASSYKSAAEAFF. The CDR3, as DNA: TGTGCCAGCAGCTACAAGTCAGCAGCTGAAGCTTTCTTT.